This record looks at one TCR beta chain sequence and its context. Its target is unknown. These data are taken from a study of cytomegalovirus exposure and HLA in healthy donors. Study details: The same platform as the approximately 700 first-cohort repertoires was used for the 120 validation repertoires, a later analysis reported.

Produced via immunoSEQ multiplex PCR; TCRdb's table is partial and in-frame only. The data hold hundreds of thousands of clones, with 70% to 90% observed a single time. Study-wide points: Reports indicated that the classifier achieved high specificity and sensitivity in diagnosing cytomegalovirus status. It was found in a later analysis that first-cohort TCR clusters tended to co-occur in the 120 validation repertoires.

The donors were part of the validation cohort of 95 to 150 subjects. That cohort was separate from the first cohort, which comprised 666 subjects. Source material: PBMCs. This clonotype was obtained from a woman younger than 30 in good health and CMV-seronegative.

CDR3 loop: CASSHLGTSGLSSYEQYF. For the CDR3, the DNA is TGTGCCAGCAGCCACCTCGGGACTAGCGGACTAAGCTCCTACGAGCAGTACTTC. The chain carries TRBV27 and TRBJ2-5; the match to TRBD2 covers 11 bases. Matching the DNA end better, TRBJ2-7 makes the J call doubtful. CDR1 and CDR2 from the germline V gene are MNHEY and SMNVEV (reference sequence). This CDR3 has 18 amino acids.